A selection of T cell receptor beta chains follows, all from one sample in a study of T cell responses to AZD1222 COVID-19 vaccine. The method was immunoSEQ multiplex PCR; TCRdb's version includes in-frame clones alone and lacks a portion of them. The table records 170,000 or so clones, about nine tenths of them present only once. This specimen consisted of peripheral blood, obtained on day 0 of AZD1222 vaccination. Source of these receptors: an adult in good health. The conserved cysteine and the conserved F or W are not part of the CDR3 here. The order of the fields is V gene, J gene, D gene, CDR3 protein. D genes are given only for firm matches.

>TRBV9|TRBJ1-2|TRBD1
ASSVGGGTNYGYT
>TRBV6-6|TRBJ2-1|-
ASSHAPDREQF
>TRBV6-1|TRBJ1-5|-
ASSEGVGGWQPQH
>TRBV5-4|TRBJ1-4|-
ASSLGGGHEKLF
>TRBV7-3|TRBJ2-7|TRBD2
ASSLGGVYEQY
>TRBV5-1|TRBJ2-1|-
ASSLRGEINEQF
>TRBV25-1|TRBJ2-7|TRBD1
ASSEYGGTGGNEQY
>TRBV14|TRBJ2-1|-
ASSQLLREQF
>TRBV6-5|TRBJ1-3|-
ASSYSGAYSGNTIY
>TRBV5-1|TRBJ2-5|TRBD2
ASMSSGGAVRETQY
>TRBV30|TRBJ2-1|-
AWKGLANNEQF
>TRBV30|TRBJ2-3|TRBD1
AWSRGDRATDTQY
>TRBV5-6|TRBJ2-2|TRBD1
ASSLGQGSGELF
>TRBV5-1|TRBJ1-5|-
ASSLGGNSNQPQH
>TRBV4-3|TRBJ2-3|-
ASSQEDVDTQY
>TRBV6-5|TRBJ1-1|-
ASRAGSTEAF
>TRBV7-3|TRBJ2-5|TRBD2
ASSLGASGGYQETQY
>TRBV5-1|TRBJ2-7|-
ASSLGGTYEQY
>TRBV5-5|TRBJ1-1|TRBD1
ASTLQGLPEAF
>TRBV3-1/TRBV3-2|TRBJ1-1|-
ASSQRPGLNTEAF
>TRBV4-2|TRBJ2-7|TRBD1
ASSQETGGDYEQY
>TRBV9|TRBJ1-2|-
ASFRRGQGYT
>TRBV7-6|TRBJ1-1|-
ASSLEAGERAF
>TRBV19|TRBJ1-4|-
ASSIVGWSNEKLF
>TRBV21-1|TRBJ1-5|-
ASSKRGPGRPPQH
>TRBV5-4|TRBJ2-1|TRBD2
ASRSTSGGAYNEQF
>TRBV2|TRBJ2-1|TRBD2
ASIRASGGIGQF
>TRBV19|TRBJ1-4|-
ASSLPQGGVNEKLF
>TRBV18|TRBJ1-2|-
ASSPNGGDSLGYT
>TRBV5-4|TRBJ1-1|TRBD1
ASSLAGGPNTEAF
>TRBV3-1/TRBV3-2|TRBJ2-7|-
ASSPPGVSYEQY
>TRBV7-9|TRBJ1-2|-
ASSLQDGNYGYT
>TRBV6-2/TRBV6-3|TRBJ1-5|-
ASSYFGGSNQPQH
>TRBV5-8|TRBJ1-6|-
ASSSWTGPSPLH
>TRBV7-2|TRBJ2-7|-
ASSGRGLVSYEQY
>TRBV30|TRBJ1-1|TRBD1
AWSQTGGTEAF
>TRBV29-1|TRBJ2-1|-
SVVGVRSYNEQF
>TRBV6-1|TRBJ1-1|TRBD1
ASSEDRGDTEAF
>TRBV7-2|TRBJ2-7|-
ASSLDPYEQY